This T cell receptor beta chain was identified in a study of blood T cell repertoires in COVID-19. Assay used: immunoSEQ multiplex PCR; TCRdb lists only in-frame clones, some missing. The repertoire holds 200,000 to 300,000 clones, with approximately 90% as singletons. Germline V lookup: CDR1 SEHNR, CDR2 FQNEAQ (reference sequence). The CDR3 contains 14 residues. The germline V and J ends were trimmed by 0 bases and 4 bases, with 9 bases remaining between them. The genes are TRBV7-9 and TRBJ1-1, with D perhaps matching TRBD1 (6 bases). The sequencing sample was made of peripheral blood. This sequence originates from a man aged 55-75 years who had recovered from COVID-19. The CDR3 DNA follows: TGTGCCAGCAGCTTAGCGGGGGCGGGCACTGAAGCTTTCTTT. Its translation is CASSLAGAGTEAFF.